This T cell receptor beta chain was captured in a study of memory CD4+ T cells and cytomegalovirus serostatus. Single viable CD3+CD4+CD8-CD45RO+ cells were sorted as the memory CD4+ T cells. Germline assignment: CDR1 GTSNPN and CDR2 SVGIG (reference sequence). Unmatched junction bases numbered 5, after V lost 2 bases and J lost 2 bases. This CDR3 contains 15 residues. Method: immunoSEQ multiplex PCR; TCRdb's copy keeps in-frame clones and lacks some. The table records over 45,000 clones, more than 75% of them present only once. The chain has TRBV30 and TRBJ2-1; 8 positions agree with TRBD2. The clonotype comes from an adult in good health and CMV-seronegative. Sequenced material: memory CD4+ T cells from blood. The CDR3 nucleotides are TGTGCCTGGAGTTCGGGAGGGCGGGCCTACAATGAGCAGTTCTTC. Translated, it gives CAWSSGGRAYNEQFF.